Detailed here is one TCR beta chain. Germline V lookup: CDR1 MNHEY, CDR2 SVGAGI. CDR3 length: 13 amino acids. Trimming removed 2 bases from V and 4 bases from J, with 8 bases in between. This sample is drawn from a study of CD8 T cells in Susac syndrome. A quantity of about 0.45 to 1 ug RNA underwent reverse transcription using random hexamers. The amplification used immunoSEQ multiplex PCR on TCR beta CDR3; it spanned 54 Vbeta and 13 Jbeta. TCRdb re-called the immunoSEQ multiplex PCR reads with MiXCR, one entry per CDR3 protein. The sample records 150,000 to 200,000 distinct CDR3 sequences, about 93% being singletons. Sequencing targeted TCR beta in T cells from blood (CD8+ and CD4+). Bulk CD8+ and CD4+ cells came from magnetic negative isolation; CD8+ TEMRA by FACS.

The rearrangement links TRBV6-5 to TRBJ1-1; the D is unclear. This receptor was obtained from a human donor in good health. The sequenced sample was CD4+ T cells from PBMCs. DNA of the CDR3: TGTGCCAGCAGTTACCGACCGATCACTGAAGCTTTCTTT. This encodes CASSYRPITEAFF.